The TCR beta chain described here comes from a study of blood T cell repertoires in COVID-19. The overall study: Sites in the United States, Italy and Spain provided acute and convalescent COVID-19 samples. Sample material is recorded as cDNA or gDNA derived from T cells, B-cell-depleted T cells, or PBMCs.

Authors' analysis steps: The authors estimated nucleated cell counts from reference gene primer amplification. Sequencing used immunoSEQ multiplex PCR; TCRdb keeps in-frame clones, though not all of them. V, J and clone size were drawn from that table, and D and trimming were deduced from the DNA. This sample has approximately 140,000 clones, with more than 85% found just once. This CDR3 is built from 15 residues. Germline V gene lookup returns CDR1 SNHLY and CDR2 FYNNEI. Trimming took off 6 bases at V and 3 bases at J, with 18 bases between the two ends. This clone appeared once. This receptor was taken from a man over 45 with active or convalescent COVID-19. Input material: peripheral blood. V is TRBV2 and J is TRBJ2-7, with D tentatively TRBD1 (6 bases). CDR3 sequence: CASSVIRGQNYEQYF. The CDR3 DNA is TGTGCCAGCAGCGTAATAAGAGGACAGAACTACGAGCAGTACTTC.